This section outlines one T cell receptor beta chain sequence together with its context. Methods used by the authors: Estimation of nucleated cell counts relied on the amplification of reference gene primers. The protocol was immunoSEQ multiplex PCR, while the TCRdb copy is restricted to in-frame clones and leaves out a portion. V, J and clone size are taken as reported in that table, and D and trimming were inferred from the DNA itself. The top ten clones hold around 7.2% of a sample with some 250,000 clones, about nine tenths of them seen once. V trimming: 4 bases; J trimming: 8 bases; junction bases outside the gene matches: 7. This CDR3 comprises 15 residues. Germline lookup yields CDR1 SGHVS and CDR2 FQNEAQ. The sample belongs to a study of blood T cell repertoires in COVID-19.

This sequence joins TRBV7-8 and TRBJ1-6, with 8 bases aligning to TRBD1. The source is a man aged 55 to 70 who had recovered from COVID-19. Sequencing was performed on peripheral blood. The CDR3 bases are TGTGCCAGCAGCTCGACAGGGGATGTGTATTCACCCCTCCACTTT. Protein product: CASSSTGDVYSPLHF.